These 6 T cell receptor beta chains share one sample of origin, sequenced in a study of T cells in Graves' hyperthyroidism and ophthalmopathy. The CDR3 regions of TCR beta were amplified from RNA transcripts. The HTBI primer set was used in a first-round RT-PCR of the TCR CDR3. TCRdb redid the calling of the multiplex PCR reads with MiXCR, one entry per CDR3 protein. Among approximately 690,000 distinct CDR3 sequences listed, about 14% were seen once. Source material: blood. These receptors were obtained from a woman aged 50 to 60 with Graves' ophthalmopathy.

The V gene is TRBV12-3 or TRBV12-4, the J gene TRBJ1-1, with a possible D match to TRBD1 (6 bases). CDR3 size: 13 residues. Trimming shortened V by 6 bases and J by 5 bases, and 13 bases separated the two germline ends. The CDR3 coding sequence is TGTGCCAGCAGGGGAACAGGGAGGACTGAAGCTTTCTTT. Amino acids: CASRGTGRTEAFF.

In this sample, this clonotype turned up many times. CDR3 in DNA: TGCAGCGTTGAATCCGGGACAAGGGTGGATGAGCAGTTCTTC. Translation gives CSVESGTRVDEQFF. V is TRBV29-1 and J is TRBJ2-1, with D perhaps matching TRBD1 (6 bases). The CDR3 totals 14 residues. Trimming took 2 bases from V and 8 from J, leaving 16 bases between them. The V gene's germline CDR1 is SQVTM and CDR2 ANQGSEA.

This clonotype has ten or more counts. V and J are TRBV28 and TRBJ1-2; TRBD1 is a possible D gene (6 bases). In germline, CDR1 is MDHEN, CDR2 SYDVKM. Trimming removed 8 bases at V and 6 bases at J, with 19 bases between. This CDR3 spans 14 amino acids. This CDR3 reads CASRGGGRVHGYTF. The CDR3 nucleotides read TGTGCCAGCCGGGGGGGCGGACGGGTTCATGGCTACACCTTC.

In its sample, this clonotype was seen many times. The V call is TRBV20-1, the J call TRBJ2-2; tentatively, D is TRBD1 (6 bases). V was shortened by 2 bases and J by 8 bases, with 18 bases between the two germline ends. This CDR3 contains 15 residues. Germline CDR1 is DFQATT and CDR2 is SNEGSKA (reference sequence). CDR3 residues: CSARLGQLSRGELFF. CDR3 nucleotide sequence: TGCAGTGCTAGATTAGGACAGTTGAGCCGTGGGGAGCTGTTTTTT.

The chain recombines TRBV6-1 with TRBJ2-5; TRBD2 agrees at 8 bases. J was trimmed by 5 bases and V by 6 bases; bases with no gene match: 11. CDR3 length equals 15 residues. In germline, CDR1 is MNHNS, CDR2 SASEGT. DNA of the CDR3: TGTGCCAGCAGCCCCGGGACTAGGAATTGGGAGACCCAGTACTTC. It is translated as CASSPGTRNWETQYF.

The table lists this clonotype with many counts. CDR3 in amino acids: CSAREGDYEGEQYF. CDR3 bases: TGCAGTGCTAGAGAGGGGGACTACGAAGGCGAGCAGTACTTC. The genes are TRBV20-1 and TRBJ2-7; 7 bases align to TRBD2. CDR1 is DFQATT and CDR2 is SNEGSKA in the germline V gene (reference sequence). The CDR3 covers 14 residues. The V segment lost 0 bases and the J segment 6 bases; nucleotides outside the gene matches: 8.